This is a list of T cell receptor beta chains from one sample in a study of blood T cell repertoires in COVID-19. Method: immunoSEQ multiplex PCR; TCRdb's copy keeps in-frame clones and lacks some. The table shows 35,000 to 55,000 clones, with roughly 88% occurring only once. Sequenced input: peripheral blood. The receptor source for this set is a human donor in a cohort sampled during active COVID-19. Both conserved end residues are part of each CDR3. A D gene is named only where the DNA matches it firmly. For some rows the clone size is stated as once, few or many, or as a class when expanded; others skip it.

d_call: TRBD2
clone_size: .
v_call: TRBV10-3
j_call: TRBJ2-5
cdr3_nt: TGTGCCATCAGTGAGTCTTGGCTAGCGGGACGGGCCCAGTACTTC
cdr3_aa: CAISESWLAGRAQYF

d_call: TRBD1
clone_size: .
v_call: TRBV30
j_call: TRBJ1-4
cdr3_nt: TGTGCCTGGAAACTGGGACAGTCGGCTAATGAAAAACTGTTTTTT
cdr3_aa: CAWKLGQSANEKLFF

d_call: .
clone_size: .
v_call: TRBV7-9
j_call: TRBJ2-7
cdr3_nt: TGTGCCAGCAGCTTAATGCCAGGGATGAACGAGCAGTACTTC
cdr3_aa: CASSLMPGMNEQYF

d_call: TRBD1
clone_size: .
v_call: TRBV5-1
j_call: TRBJ1-3
cdr3_nt: TGCGCCAGCAGCTTGTGGTCAGGGGGCATGAGCTCTGGAAACACCATATATTTT
cdr3_aa: CASSLWSGGMSSGNTIYF

d_call: TRBD2
clone_size: .
v_call: TRBV20-1
j_call: TRBJ2-7
cdr3_nt: TGCAGTGCTAGTGCGACTAGCGGCTACGAGCAGTACTTC
cdr3_aa: CSASATSGYEQYF

d_call: TRBD1
clone_size: .
v_call: TRBV4-2
j_call: TRBJ1-2
cdr3_nt: TGTGCCAGCAGCCAAGAATCCTCGAGGGGGCGCTTGGGTGGCTACACCTTC
cdr3_aa: CASSQESSRGRLGGYTF

d_call: TRBD1
clone_size: once
v_call: TRBV19
j_call: TRBJ1-5
cdr3_nt: TGTGCCAGTAGTCAAGGACAGGTTTTTCAGCCCCAGCATTTT
cdr3_aa: CASSQGQVFQPQHF

d_call: .
clone_size: .
v_call: TRBV4-3
j_call: TRBJ2-2
cdr3_nt: TGCGCCAGCAGCCAACGGGACGGGGAGCTGTTTTTT
cdr3_aa: CASSQRDGELFF

d_call: TRBD1
clone_size: .
v_call: TRBV9
j_call: TRBJ1-1
cdr3_nt: TGTGCCAGCAGCCCGCGGACAGGGGAAGGAGCTTTCTTT
cdr3_aa: CASSPRTGEGAFF

d_call: TRBD2
clone_size: .
v_call: TRBV15
j_call: TRBJ2-1
cdr3_nt: TGTGCCACCGGACTAGCGGCCTACAATGAGCAGTTCTTC
cdr3_aa: CATGLAAYNEQFF

d_call: .
clone_size: .
v_call: TRBV7-9
j_call: TRBJ2-3
cdr3_nt: TGTGCCAGCAGCTCGGAGGGTAGCACAGATACGCAGTATTTT
cdr3_aa: CASSSEGSTDTQYF

d_call: TRBD1
clone_size: .
v_call: TRBV2
j_call: TRBJ2-7
cdr3_nt: TGTGCCAGCACCACCGGGACAGGGAGGAACGAGCAGTACTTC
cdr3_aa: CASTTGTGRNEQYF

d_call: TRBD2
clone_size: .
v_call: TRBV9
j_call: TRBJ2-3
cdr3_nt: TGTGCCAGCAGCCTGACTAGCGGGCGCAGCACAGATACGCAGTATTTT
cdr3_aa: CASSLTSGRSTDTQYF

d_call: TRBD1
clone_size: .
v_call: TRBV2
j_call: TRBJ1-1
cdr3_nt: TGTGCCAGCAGGTCACAGGGGATGGTGAACACTGAAGCTTTCTTT
cdr3_aa: CASRSQGMVNTEAFF

d_call: .
clone_size: .
v_call: TRBV3-1/TRBV3-2
j_call: TRBJ2-7
cdr3_nt: TGTGCCAGCAGCCAAGGGGGGGGGCTTGGCGAGCAGTACTTC
cdr3_aa: CASSQGGGLGEQYF

d_call: TRBD1
clone_size: .
v_call: TRBV7-9
j_call: TRBJ2-1
cdr3_nt: TGTGCCAGCGACAGGGGTGAGCAGTTCTTC
cdr3_aa: CASDRGEQFF

d_call: .
clone_size: .
v_call: TRBV9
j_call: TRBJ2-3
cdr3_nt: TGTGCCAGCAGCCCAAACCCACAAGATACGCAGTATTTT
cdr3_aa: CASSPNPQDTQYF

d_call: TRBD1
clone_size: .
v_call: TRBV2
j_call: TRBJ1-6
cdr3_nt: TGTGCCAGCACTAGGGGGCGCAGTGCTAATTCACCCCTCCACTTT
cdr3_aa: CASTRGRSANSPLHF

d_call: .
clone_size: .
v_call: TRBV9
j_call: TRBJ1-3
cdr3_nt: TGTGCCAGCAGCGTAGCAGGGGCTGGCGGAAACACCATATATTTT
cdr3_aa: CASSVAGAGGNTIYF

d_call: TRBD1
clone_size: .
v_call: TRBV4-2
j_call: TRBJ2-7
cdr3_nt: TGTGCCAGCAGCCAAGCAGGGGGCGGCACCTACGAGCAGTACTTC
cdr3_aa: CASSQAGGGTYEQYF

d_call: .
clone_size: .
v_call: TRBV12-5
j_call: TRBJ2-7
cdr3_nt: TGTGCTAGTGGTTTGCCTCAGGGGATGCACGAGCAGTACTTC
cdr3_aa: CASGLPQGMHEQYF

d_call: TRBD2
clone_size: .
v_call: TRBV5-1
j_call: TRBJ2-3
cdr3_nt: TGCGCCAGCAGCCCTGGACTAGCGGGCACAGATACGCAGTATTTT
cdr3_aa: CASSPGLAGTDTQYF

d_call: TRBD1
clone_size: .
v_call: TRBV30
j_call: TRBJ2-5
cdr3_nt: TGTGCCGGAGACAGGGGACGAGAGACCCAGTACTTC
cdr3_aa: CAGDRGRETQYF

d_call: TRBD1
clone_size: .
v_call: TRBV4-1
j_call: TRBJ2-1
cdr3_nt: TGCGCCAGCAGCAAAAAGTCAGGGGGCTATCAGAATGAGCAGTTCTTC
cdr3_aa: CASSKKSGGYQNEQFF

d_call: .
clone_size: once
v_call: TRBV12-5
j_call: TRBJ2-2
cdr3_nt: TGTGCTAGTGGATCTGACTACACGAACACCGGGGAGCTGTTTTTT
cdr3_aa: CASGSDYTNTGELFF

d_call: .
clone_size: .
v_call: TRBV6-2/TRBV6-3
j_call: TRBJ1-2
cdr3_nt: TGTGCCAGCAGTCCCCTCGCGGGGGGCGCGTTGAATGGCTACACCTTC
cdr3_aa: CASSPLAGGALNGYTF

d_call: .
clone_size: few
v_call: TRBV4-2
j_call: TRBJ2-7
cdr3_nt: TGTGCCAGCAGCCACGGAACAGGGAGAAGGGACTACGAGCAGTACTTC
cdr3_aa: CASSHGTGRRDYEQYF

d_call: TRBD1
clone_size: once
v_call: TRBV2
j_call: TRBJ2-7
cdr3_nt: TGTGCCAGCAGTCTACAGGGGATCGGCCACGAGCAGTACTTC
cdr3_aa: CASSLQGIGHEQYF

d_call: .
clone_size: .
v_call: TRBV19
j_call: TRBJ1-2
cdr3_nt: TGTGCCAGTAGATCCCTACAGGGTTACGGCTACACCTTC
cdr3_aa: CASRSLQGYGYTF

d_call: .
clone_size: .
v_call: TRBV27
j_call: TRBJ2-1
cdr3_nt: TGTGCCACCCAGCCTTCTTGGGAGATGAATGAGCAGTTCTTC
cdr3_aa: CATQPSWEMNEQFF

d_call: .
clone_size: .
v_call: TRBV6-8
j_call: TRBJ2-7
cdr3_nt: TGTGCCAGCAGTTACTCGTGGGTGACACCCTACGAGCAGTACTTC
cdr3_aa: CASSYSWVTPYEQYF

d_call: .
clone_size: .
v_call: TRBV9
j_call: TRBJ1-1
cdr3_nt: TGTGCCAGCAGCGGGGACGGAGGGACTGAAGCTTTCTTT
cdr3_aa: CASSGDGGTEAFF

d_call: .
clone_size: .
v_call: TRBV10-3
j_call: TRBJ1-3
cdr3_nt: TGTGCCATCAGTGAGTCAGGGGTTGGAAACACCATATATTTT
cdr3_aa: CAISESGVGNTIYF

d_call: TRBD2
clone_size: few
v_call: TRBV4-2
j_call: TRBJ2-7
cdr3_nt: TGTGCCAGCAGCCGTGGACTAGCGGGCGACCTTTCGTACGAGCAGTACTTC
cdr3_aa: CASSRGLAGDLSYEQYF

d_call: .
clone_size: .
v_call: TRBV23-1
j_call: TRBJ1-1
cdr3_nt: TGCGCCAGCAGTCCGAATGGTCATGTTGAGGCTGAAGCTTTCTTT
cdr3_aa: CASSPNGHVEAEAFF

d_call: TRBD2
clone_size: .
v_call: TRBV28
j_call: TRBJ2-7
cdr3_nt: TGTGCCAGCGAGGGACTAGCGGGGGACTACGAGCAGTACTTC
cdr3_aa: CASEGLAGDYEQYF

d_call: .
clone_size: .
v_call: TRBV3-1/TRBV3-2
j_call: TRBJ1-6
cdr3_nt: TGTGCCAGCAGCCAATTTCGATCCGGTGCGGGGGGTTCACCCCTCCACTTT
cdr3_aa: CASSQFRSGAGGSPLHF

d_call: .
clone_size: .
v_call: TRBV6-1
j_call: TRBJ2-7
cdr3_nt: TGTGCCAGCAGTGCTCAAAACTTGGGACATGTGAGCTCCTACGAGCAGTACTTC
cdr3_aa: CASSAQNLGHVSSYEQYF

d_call: .
clone_size: .
v_call: TRBV6-2/TRBV6-3
j_call: TRBJ2-7
cdr3_nt: TGTGCCAGCAGTTACTCGGGTTTAGCTTACGAGCAGTACTTC
cdr3_aa: CASSYSGLAYEQYF

d_call: .
clone_size: .
v_call: TRBV30
j_call: TRBJ2-7
cdr3_nt: TGTGCCTGGGGGGAGTCAATCTACGAGCAGTACTTC
cdr3_aa: CAWGESIYEQYF

d_call: TRBD1
clone_size: .
v_call: TRBV18
j_call: TRBJ1-3
cdr3_nt: TGTGCCAGCTCACCACCGGGACAGGGGGCATCTGGAAACACCATATATTTT
cdr3_aa: CASSPPGQGASGNTIYF

d_call: .
clone_size: .
v_call: TRBV7-6
j_call: TRBJ2-1
cdr3_nt: TGTGCCAGCAGCCCCTCCAAGAGCTCCTACAATGAGCAGTTCTTC
cdr3_aa: CASSPSKSSYNEQFF

d_call: TRBD1
clone_size: .
v_call: TRBV9
j_call: TRBJ1-4
cdr3_nt: TGTGCCAGCAGCCCTCAGACAGGGGAAAAACTGTTTTTT
cdr3_aa: CASSPQTGEKLFF

d_call: .
clone_size: .
v_call: TRBV9
j_call: TRBJ1-1
cdr3_nt: TGTGCCAGCAGCGTAACCCCAGGCACTGAAGCTTTCTTT
cdr3_aa: CASSVTPGTEAFF

d_call: .
clone_size: .
v_call: TRBV11-3
j_call: TRBJ2-1
cdr3_nt: TGTGCCAGCAGCCCCCGGTCGAGCTCCTACAATGAGCAGTTCTTC
cdr3_aa: CASSPRSSSYNEQFF

d_call: .
clone_size: .
v_call: TRBV6-6
j_call: TRBJ1-2
cdr3_nt: TGTGCCAGCAGTTACACTCAGGGTTCTAACTATGGCTACACCTTC
cdr3_aa: CASSYTQGSNYGYTF

d_call: .
clone_size: .
v_call: TRBV19
j_call: TRBJ2-7
cdr3_nt: TGTGCCAGCGGTTTCCCCTACGAGCAGTACTTC
cdr3_aa: CASGFPYEQYF

d_call: TRBD1
clone_size: .
v_call: TRBV5-5
j_call: TRBJ2-3
cdr3_nt: TGTGCCAGCAGCGTGACAGGGTCCGGGGATACGCAGTATTTT
cdr3_aa: CASSVTGSGDTQYF

d_call: .
clone_size: .
v_call: TRBV20-1
j_call: TRBJ1-1
cdr3_nt: TGCAGTGCTAGGGCCGGGGTTGAAGCTTTCTTT
cdr3_aa: CSARAGVEAFF

d_call: TRBD1
clone_size: .
v_call: TRBV6-5
j_call: TRBJ1-6
cdr3_nt: TGTGCCAGCAGTTACTCAGGGGGCGGGTCACCCCTCCACTTT
cdr3_aa: CASSYSGGGSPLHF

d_call: TRBD1
clone_size: .
v_call: TRBV19
j_call: TRBJ1-5
cdr3_nt: TGTGCCAGTAGTCTCATTCCCGGGACAGGGGGTCGGCAGCCCCAGCATTTT
cdr3_aa: CASSLIPGTGGRQPQHF

d_call: TRBD2
clone_size: .
v_call: TRBV5-6
j_call: TRBJ2-1
cdr3_nt: TGTGCCAGCAGCTTGGCCTATTCGGGACTAGCTGGAGGGTGGTATGAGCAGTTCTTC
cdr3_aa: CASSLAYSGLAGGWYEQFF

d_call: .
clone_size: .
v_call: TRBV4-2
j_call: TRBJ2-3
cdr3_nt: TGTGCCAGCAGCCAAGACGCAAGGGGGGGACTGCGCAAGGGAGGTACAGATACGCAGTATTTT
cdr3_aa: CASSQDARGGLRKGGTDTQYF

d_call: .
clone_size: .
v_call: TRBV28
j_call: TRBJ1-2
cdr3_nt: TGTGCCAGCAGTTTCGGTTCTAGGGGAGGCTACACCTTC
cdr3_aa: CASSFGSRGGYTF